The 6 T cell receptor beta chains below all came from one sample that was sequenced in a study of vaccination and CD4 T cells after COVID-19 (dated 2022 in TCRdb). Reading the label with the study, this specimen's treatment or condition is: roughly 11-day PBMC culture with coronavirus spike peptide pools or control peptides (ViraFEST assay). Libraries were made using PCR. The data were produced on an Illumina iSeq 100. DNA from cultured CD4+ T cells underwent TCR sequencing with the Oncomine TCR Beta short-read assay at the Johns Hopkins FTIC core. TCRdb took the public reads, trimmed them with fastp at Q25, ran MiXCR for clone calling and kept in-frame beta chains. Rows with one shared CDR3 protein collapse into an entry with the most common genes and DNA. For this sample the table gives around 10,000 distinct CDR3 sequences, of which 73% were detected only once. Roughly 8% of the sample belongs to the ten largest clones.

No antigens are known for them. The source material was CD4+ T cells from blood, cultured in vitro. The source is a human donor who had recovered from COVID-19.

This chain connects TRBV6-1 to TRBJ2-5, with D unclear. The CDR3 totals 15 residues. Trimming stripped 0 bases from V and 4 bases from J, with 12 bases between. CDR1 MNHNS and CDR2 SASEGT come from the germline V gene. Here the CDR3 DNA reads TGTGCCAGCAGTGAAGCGAAGCCTGGGTCAGAGACCCAGTACTTC. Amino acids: CASSEAKPGSETQYF.

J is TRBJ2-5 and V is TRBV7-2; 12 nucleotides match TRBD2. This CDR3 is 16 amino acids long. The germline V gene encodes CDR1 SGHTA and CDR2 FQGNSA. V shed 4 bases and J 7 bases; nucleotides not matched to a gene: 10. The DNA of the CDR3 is TGTGCCAGCAGCTCAAAGACTAGCGGGAGAATTGGGACCCAGTACTTC. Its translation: CASSSKTSGRIGTQYF.

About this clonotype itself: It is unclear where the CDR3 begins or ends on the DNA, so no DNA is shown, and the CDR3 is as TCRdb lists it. CDR3 region: CASTNQTSMYLCATPGATNYGYTF. The gene calls are TRBV21-1 and TRBJ1-2; the table's TRBD1 call for D was not verified on the DNA. TRBV21-1 has pseudogene status. The length of the CDR3 is 24 amino acids, counting both ends.

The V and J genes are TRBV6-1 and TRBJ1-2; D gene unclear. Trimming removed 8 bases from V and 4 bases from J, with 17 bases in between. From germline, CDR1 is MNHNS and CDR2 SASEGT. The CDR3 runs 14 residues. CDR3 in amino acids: CASFATPGLYGYTF. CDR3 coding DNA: TGTGCCAGCTTTGCCACCCCCGGACTCTATGGCTACACCTTC.

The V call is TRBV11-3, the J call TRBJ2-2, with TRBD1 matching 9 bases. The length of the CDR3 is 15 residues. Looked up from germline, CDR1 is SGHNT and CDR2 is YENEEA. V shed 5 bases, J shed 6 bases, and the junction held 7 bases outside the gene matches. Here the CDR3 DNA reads TGTGCCAGCAGCCCAGGGACAGGGACGTCCGGGGAGCTGTTTTTT. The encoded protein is CASSPGTGTSGELFF.

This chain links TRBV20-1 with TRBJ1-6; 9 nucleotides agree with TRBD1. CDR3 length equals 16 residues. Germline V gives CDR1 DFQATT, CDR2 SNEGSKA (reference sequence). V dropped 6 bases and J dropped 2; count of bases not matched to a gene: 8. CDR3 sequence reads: CSAIGQGRTYNSPLHF. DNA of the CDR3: TGCAGTGCGATAGGACAGGGGCGGACCTATAATTCACCCCTCCACTTT.